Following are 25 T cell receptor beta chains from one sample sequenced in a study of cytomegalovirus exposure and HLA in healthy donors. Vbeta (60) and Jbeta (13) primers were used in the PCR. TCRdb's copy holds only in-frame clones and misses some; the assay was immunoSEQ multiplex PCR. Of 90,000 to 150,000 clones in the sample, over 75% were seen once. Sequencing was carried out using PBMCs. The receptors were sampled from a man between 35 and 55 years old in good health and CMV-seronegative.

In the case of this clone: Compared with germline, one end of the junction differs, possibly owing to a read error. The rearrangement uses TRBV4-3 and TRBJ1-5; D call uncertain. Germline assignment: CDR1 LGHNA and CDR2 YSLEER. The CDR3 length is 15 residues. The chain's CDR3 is CASSQGRDPGQPQHF. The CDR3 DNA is TGCGCCAGCAGTCAAGGGAGGGATCCGGGTCAGCCCCAGCATTTT.

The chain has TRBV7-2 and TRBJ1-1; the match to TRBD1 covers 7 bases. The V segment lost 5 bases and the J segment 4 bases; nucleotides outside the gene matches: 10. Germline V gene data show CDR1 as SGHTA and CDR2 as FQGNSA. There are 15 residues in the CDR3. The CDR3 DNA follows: TGTGCCAGCAGCCCTATCAGGGGGGTTAGCACTGAAGCTTTCTTT. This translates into CASSPIRGVSTEAFF.

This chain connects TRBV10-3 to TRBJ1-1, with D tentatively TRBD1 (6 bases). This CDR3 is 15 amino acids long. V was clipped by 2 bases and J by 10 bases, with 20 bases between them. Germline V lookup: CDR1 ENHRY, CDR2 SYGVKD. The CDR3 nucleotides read TGTGCCATCAGTGAGAAAAATAAGGTAGGGGGAAGAGCTTTCTTT. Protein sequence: CAISEKNKVGGRAFF.

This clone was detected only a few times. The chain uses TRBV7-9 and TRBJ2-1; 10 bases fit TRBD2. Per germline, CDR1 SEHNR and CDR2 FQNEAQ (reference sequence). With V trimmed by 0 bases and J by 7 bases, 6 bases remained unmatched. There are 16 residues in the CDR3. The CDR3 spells CASSLAVAGGRNEQFF. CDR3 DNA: TGTGCCAGCAGCTTAGCGGTAGCGGGGGGAAGGAATGAGCAGTTCTTC.

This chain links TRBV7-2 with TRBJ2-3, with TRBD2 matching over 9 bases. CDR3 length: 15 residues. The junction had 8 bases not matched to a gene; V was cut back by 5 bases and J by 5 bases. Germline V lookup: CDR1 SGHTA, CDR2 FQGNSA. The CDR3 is CASSPISGSLDTQYF. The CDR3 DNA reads TGTGCCAGCAGCCCGATTAGCGGGAGTTTAGATACGCAGTATTTT. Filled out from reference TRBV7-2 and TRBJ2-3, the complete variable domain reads GAGVSQSPSNKVTEKGKDVELRCDPISGHTALYWYRQSLGQGLEFLIYFQGNSAPDKSGLPSDRFSAERTGGSVSTLTIQRTQQEDSAVYLCASSPISGSLDTQYFGPGTRLTVL.

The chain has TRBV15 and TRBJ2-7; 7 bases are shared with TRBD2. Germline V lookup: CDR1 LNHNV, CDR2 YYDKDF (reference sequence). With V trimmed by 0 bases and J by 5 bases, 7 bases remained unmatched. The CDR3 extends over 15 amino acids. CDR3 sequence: CATSRDLTSVDEQYF. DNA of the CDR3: TGTGCCACCAGCAGAGATCTCACTAGCGTCGACGAGCAGTACTTC.

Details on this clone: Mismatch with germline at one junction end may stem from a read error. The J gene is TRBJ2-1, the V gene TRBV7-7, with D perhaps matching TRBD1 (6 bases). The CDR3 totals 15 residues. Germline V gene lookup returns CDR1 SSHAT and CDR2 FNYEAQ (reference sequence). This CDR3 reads CASSLAGATNNEQFF. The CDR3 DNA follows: TGTGCTAGCAGCTTGGCAGGGGCCACGAACAATGAGCAGTTCTTC.

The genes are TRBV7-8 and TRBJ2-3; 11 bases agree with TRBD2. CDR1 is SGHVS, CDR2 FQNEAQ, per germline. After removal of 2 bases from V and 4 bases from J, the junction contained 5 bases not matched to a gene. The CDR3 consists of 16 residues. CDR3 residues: CASSLIAGGPSDTQYF. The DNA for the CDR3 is TGTGCCAGCAGCTTAATAGCGGGGGGGCCTTCAGATACGCAGTATTTT. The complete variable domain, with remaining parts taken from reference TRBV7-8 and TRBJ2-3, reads GAGVSQSPRYKVAKRGQDVALRCDPISGHVSLFWYQQALGQGPEFLTYFQNEAQLDKSGLPSDRFFAERPEGSVSTLKIQRTQQEDSAVYLCASSLIAGGPSDTQYFGPGTRLTVL.

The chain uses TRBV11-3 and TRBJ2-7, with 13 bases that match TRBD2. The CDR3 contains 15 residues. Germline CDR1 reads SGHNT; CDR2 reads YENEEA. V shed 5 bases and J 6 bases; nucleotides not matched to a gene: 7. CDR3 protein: CASSAGTSGNAEQYF. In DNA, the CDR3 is TGTGCCAGCAGCGCCGGGACTAGCGGGAATGCCGAGCAGTACTTC.

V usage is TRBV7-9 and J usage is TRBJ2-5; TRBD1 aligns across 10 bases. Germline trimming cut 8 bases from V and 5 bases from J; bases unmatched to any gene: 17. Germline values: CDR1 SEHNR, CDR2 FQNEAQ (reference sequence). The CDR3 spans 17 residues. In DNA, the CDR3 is TGTGCCAGCGCCCGACAGGGGGCTAGCCTGAGCCCCGAGACCCAGTACTTC. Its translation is CASARQGASLSPETQYF.

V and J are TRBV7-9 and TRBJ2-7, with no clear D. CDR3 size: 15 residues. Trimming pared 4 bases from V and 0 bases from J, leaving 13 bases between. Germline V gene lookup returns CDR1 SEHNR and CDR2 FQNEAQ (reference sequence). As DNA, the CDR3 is TGTGCCAGCAGCTCCGCTGCGGTGAGCTCCTACGAGCAGTACTTC. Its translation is CASSSAAVSSYEQYF.

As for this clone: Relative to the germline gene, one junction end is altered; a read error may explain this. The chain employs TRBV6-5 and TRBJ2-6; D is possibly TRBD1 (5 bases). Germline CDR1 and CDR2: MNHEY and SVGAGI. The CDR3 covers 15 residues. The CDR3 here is CAAQALLGGANGLTF. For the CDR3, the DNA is TGTGCCGCCCAGGCCCTTTTAGGTGGGGCCAACGGCCTGACTTTC.

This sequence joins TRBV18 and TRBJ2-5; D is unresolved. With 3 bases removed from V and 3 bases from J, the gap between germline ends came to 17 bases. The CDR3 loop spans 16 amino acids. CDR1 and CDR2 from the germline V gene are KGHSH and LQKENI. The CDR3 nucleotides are TGTGCCAGCTCACCTTCGACACCAAGGATCGAAGAGACCCAGTACTTC. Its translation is CASSPSTPRIEETQYF.

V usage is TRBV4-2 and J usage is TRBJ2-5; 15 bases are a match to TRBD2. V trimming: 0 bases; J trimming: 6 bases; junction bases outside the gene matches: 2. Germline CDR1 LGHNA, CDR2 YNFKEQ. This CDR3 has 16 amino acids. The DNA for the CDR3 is TGTGCCAGCAGCCAAGAGGGACTAGCGGGAGGAAAGACCCAGTACTTC. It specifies CASSQEGLAGGKTQYF.

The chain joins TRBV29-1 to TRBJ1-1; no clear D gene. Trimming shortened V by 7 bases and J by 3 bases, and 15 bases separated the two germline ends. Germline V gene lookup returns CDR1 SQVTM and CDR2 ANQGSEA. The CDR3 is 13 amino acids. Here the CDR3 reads CSGRVAVDTEAFF. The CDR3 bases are TGCAGCGGGAGGGTGGCGGTAGACACTGAAGCTTTCTTT.

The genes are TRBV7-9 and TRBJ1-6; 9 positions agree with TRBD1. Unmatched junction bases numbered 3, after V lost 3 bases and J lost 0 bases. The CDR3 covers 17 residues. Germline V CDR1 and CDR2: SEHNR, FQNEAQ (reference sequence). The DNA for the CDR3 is TGTGCCAGCAGCTTTGGGACAGGGAACTCCTATAATTCACCCCTCCACTTT. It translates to CASSFGTGNSYNSPLHF.

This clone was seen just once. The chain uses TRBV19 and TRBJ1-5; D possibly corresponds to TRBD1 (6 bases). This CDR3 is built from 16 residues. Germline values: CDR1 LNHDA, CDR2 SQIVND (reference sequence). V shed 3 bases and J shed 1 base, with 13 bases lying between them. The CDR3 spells CASSIGGARSNQPQHF. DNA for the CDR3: TGTGCCAGTAGTATCGGGGGGGCGCGGAGCAATCAGCCCCAGCATTTT.

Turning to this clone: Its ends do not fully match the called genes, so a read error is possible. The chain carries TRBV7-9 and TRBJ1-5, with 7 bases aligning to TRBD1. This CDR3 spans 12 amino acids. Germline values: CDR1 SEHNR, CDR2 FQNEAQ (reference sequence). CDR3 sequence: CSSSRDSTPQHF. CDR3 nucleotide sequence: TGTTCCAGCAGCCGGGACAGTACCCCCCAGCATTTT.

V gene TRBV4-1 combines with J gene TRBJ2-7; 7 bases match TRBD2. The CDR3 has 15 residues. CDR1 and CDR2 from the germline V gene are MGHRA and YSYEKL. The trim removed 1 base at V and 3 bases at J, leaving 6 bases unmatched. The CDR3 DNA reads TGCGCCAGCAGCCAAGCGGCTAGCGGACTCTACGAGCAGTACTTC. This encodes CASSQAASGLYEQYF.

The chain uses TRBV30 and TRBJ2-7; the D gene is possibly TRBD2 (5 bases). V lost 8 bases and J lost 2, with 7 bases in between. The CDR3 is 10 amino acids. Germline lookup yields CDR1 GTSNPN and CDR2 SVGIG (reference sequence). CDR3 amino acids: CAVGTYEQYF. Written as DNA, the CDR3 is TGTGCCGTCGGGACCTACGAGCAGTACTTC.

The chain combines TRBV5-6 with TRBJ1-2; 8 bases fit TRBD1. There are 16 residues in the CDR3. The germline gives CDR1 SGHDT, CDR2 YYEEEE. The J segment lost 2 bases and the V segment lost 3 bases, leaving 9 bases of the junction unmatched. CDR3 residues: CASSSARTGPNYGYTF. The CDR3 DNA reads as TGTGCCAGCAGCTCAGCTCGGACAGGGCCGAACTATGGCTACACCTTC. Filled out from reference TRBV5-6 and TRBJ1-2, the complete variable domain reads DAGVTQSPTHLIKTRGQQVTLRCSPKSGHDTVSWYQQALGQGPQFIFQYYEEEERQRGNFPDRFSGHQFPNYSSELNVNALLLGDSALYLCASSSARTGPNYGYTFGSGTRLTVV.

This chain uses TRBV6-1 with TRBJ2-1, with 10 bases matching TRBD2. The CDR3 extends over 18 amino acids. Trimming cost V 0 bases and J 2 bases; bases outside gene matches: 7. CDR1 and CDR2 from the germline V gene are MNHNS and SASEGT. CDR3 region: CASSEANPAGGAYNEQFF. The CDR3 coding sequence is TGTGCCAGCAGTGAAGCGAACCCAGCGGGAGGGGCCTACAATGAGCAGTTCTTC.

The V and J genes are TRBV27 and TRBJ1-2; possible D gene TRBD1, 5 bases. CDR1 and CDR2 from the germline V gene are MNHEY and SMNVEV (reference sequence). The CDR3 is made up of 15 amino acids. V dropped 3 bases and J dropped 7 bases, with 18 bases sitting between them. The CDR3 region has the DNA TGTGCCAGCAGTTTCGGGGGTACCCCGACAGCTGGCTACACCTTC. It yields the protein CASSFGGTPTAGYTF.

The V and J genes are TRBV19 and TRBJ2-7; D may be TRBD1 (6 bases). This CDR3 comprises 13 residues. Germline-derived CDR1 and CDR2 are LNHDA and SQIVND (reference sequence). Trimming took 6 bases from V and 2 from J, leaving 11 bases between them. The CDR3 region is CASRDRRTYEQYF. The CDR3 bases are TGTGCCAGTAGGGACAGAAGAACCTACGAGCAGTACTTC.

The CDR3 loop is CARGQSANTGELFF. The CDR3 bases are TGTGCCAGGGGACAGTCGGCGAACACCGGGGAGCTGTTTTTT. The V call is TRBV9, the J call TRBJ2-2, with 7 nucleotides matching TRBD1. The germline V gene has CDR1 SGDLS and CDR2 YYNGEE. This CDR3 is 14 amino acids long. With V trimmed by 8 bases and J by 0 bases, 4 bases remained unmatched.